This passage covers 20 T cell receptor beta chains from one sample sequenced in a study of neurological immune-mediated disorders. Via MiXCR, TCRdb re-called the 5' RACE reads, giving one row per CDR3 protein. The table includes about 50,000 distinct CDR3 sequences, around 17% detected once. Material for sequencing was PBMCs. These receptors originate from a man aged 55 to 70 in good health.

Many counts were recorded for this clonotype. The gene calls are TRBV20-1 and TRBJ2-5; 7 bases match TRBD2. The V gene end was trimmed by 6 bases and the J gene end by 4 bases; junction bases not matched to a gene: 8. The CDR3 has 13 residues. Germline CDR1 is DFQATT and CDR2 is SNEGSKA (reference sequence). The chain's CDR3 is CSAPGVAGETQYF. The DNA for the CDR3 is TGCAGTGCCCCCGGGGTAGCGGGAGAGACCCAGTACTTC.

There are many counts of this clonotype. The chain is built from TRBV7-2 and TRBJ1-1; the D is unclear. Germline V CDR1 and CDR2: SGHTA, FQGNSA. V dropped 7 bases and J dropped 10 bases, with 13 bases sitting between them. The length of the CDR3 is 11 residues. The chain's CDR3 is CASKMEGGAFF. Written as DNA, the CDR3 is TGTGCCAGCAAAATGGAGGGTGGAGCTTTCTTT.

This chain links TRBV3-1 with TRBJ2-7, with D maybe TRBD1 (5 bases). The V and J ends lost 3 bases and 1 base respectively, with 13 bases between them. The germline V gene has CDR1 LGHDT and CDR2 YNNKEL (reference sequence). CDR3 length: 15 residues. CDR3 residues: CASSQGQSPSYEQYF. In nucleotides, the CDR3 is TGTGCCAGCAGCCAGGGGCAGTCGCCATCCTACGAGCAGTACTTC.

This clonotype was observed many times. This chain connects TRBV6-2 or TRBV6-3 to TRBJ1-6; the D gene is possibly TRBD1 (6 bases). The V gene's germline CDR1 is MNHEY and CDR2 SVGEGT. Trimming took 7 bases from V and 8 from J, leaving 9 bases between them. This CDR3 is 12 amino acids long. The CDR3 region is CASKQGDSPLHF. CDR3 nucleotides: TGTGCCAGCAAACAGGGTGATTCACCCCTCCACTTT.

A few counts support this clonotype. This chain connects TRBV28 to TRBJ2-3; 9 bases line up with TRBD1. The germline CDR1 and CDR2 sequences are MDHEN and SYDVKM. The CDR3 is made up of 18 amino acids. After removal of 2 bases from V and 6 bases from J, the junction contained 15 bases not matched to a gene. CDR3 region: CASSLGKGQGFYRDTQYF. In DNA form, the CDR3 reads TGTGCCAGCAGTTTAGGCAAGGGACAGGGATTTTATCGTGATACGCAGTATTTT. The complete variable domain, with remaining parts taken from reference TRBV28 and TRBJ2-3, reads DVKVTQSSRYLVKRTGEKVFLECVQDMDHENMFWYRQDPGLGLRLIYFSYDVKMKEKGDIPEGYSVSREKKERFSLILESASTNQTSMYLCASSLGKGQGFYRDTQYFGPGTRLTVL.

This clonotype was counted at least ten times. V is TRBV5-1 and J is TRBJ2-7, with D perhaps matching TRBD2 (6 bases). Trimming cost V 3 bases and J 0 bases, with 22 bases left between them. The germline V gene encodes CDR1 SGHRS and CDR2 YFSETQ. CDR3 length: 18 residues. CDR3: CASSSNIRGRGSSYEQYF. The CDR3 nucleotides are TGCGCCAGCAGCTCCAACATCCGAGGACGGGGGAGCTCCTACGAGCAGTACTTC.

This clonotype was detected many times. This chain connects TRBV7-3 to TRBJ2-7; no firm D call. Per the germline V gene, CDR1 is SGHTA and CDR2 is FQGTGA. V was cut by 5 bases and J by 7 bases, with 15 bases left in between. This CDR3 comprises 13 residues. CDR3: CASSPQTFGEQYF. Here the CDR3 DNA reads TGTGCCAGCAGCCCCCAGACCTTCGGTGAGCAGTACTTC.

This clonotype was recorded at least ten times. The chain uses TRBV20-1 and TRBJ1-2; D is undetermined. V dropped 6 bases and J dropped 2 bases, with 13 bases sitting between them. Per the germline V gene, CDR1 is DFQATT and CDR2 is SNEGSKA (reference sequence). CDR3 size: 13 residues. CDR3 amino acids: CSASEAGNYGYTF. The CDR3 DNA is TGCAGTGCCAGCGAAGCGGGAAACTATGGCTACACCTTC.

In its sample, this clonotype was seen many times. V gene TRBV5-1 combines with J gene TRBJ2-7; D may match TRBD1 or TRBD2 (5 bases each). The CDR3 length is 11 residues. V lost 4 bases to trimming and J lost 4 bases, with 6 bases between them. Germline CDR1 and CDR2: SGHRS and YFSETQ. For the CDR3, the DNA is TGCGCCAGCAGCGAGGGGTACGAGCAGTACTTC. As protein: CASSEGYEQYF.

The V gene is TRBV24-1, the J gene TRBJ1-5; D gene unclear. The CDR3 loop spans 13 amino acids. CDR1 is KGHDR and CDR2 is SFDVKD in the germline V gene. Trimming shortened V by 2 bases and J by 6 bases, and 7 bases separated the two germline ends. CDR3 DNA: TGTGCCACCAGTGATTCACGGGTTCAGCCCCAGCATTTT. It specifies CATSDSRVQPQHF.

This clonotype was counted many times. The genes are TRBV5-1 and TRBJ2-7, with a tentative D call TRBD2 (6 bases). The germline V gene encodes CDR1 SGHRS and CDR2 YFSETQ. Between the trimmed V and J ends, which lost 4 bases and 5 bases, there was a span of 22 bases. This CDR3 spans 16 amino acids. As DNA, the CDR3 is TGCGCCAGCAGCATCAACCCAGGGACTTCTAGGGACGAGCAGTACTTC. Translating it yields CASSINPGTSRDEQYF. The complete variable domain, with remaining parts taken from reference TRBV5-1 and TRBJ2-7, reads KAGVTQTPRYLIKTRGQQVTLSCSPISGHRSVSWYQQTPGQGLQFLFEYFSETQRNKGNFPGRFSGRQFSNSRSEMNVSTLELGDSALYLCASSINPGTSRDEQYFGPGTRLTVT.

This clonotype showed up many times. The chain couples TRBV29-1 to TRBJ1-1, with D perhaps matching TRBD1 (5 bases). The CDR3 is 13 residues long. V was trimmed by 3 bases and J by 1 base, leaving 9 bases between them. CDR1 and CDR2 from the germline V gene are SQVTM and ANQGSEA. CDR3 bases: TGCAGCGTTGACAGGGTGGGGAACACTGAAGCTTTCTTT. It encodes CSVDRVGNTEAFF.

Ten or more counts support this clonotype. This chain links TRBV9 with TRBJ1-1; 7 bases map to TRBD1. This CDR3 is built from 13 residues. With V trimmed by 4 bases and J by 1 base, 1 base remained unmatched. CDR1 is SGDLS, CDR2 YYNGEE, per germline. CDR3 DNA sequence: TGTGCCAGCAGCTGGACAGGGAACACTGAAGCTTTCTTT. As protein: CASSWTGNTEAFF.

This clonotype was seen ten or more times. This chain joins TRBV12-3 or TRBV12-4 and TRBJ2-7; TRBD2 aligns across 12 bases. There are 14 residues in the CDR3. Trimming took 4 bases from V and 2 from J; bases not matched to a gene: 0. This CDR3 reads CASSSSGRAYEQYF. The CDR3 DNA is TGTGCCAGCAGTTCTAGCGGGAGGGCCTACGAGCAGTACTTC.

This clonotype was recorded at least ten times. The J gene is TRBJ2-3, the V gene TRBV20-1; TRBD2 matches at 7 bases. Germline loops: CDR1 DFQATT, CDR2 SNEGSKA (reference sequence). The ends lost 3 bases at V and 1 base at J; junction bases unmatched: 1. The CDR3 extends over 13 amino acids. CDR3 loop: CSARGGGTDTQYF. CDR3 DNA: TGCAGTGCTAGGGGGGGGGGCACAGATACGCAGTATTTT.

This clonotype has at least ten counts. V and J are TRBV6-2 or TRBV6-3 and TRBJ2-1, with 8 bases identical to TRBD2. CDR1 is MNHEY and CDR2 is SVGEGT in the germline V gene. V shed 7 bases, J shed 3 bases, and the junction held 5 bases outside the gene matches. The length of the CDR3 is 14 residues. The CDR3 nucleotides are TGTGCCAGCACGAGACTAGCGTACTACAATGAGCAGTTCTTC. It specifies CASTRLAYYNEQFF.

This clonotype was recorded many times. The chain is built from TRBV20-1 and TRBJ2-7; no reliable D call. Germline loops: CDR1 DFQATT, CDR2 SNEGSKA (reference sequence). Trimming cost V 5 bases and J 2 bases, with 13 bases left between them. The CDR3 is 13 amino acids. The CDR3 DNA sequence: TGCAGTGCTGTCACTCAGGTTGCCTACGAGCAGTACTTC. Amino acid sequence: CSAVTQVAYEQYF.

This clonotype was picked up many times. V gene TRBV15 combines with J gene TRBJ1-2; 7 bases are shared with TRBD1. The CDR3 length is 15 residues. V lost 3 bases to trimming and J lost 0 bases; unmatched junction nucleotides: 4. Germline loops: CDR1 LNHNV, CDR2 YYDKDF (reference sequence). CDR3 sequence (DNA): TGTGCCACCAGCAGGGGCACAGGGGCTAACTATGGCTACACCTTC. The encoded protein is CATSRGTGANYGYTF.

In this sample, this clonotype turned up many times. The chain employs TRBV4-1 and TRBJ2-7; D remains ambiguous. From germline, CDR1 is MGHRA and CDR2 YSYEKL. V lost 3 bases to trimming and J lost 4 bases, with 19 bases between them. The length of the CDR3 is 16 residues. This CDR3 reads CASSQEVPRKGYEQYF. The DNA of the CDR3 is TGCGCCAGCAGCCAGGAAGTTCCTCGGAAAGGTTACGAGCAGTACTTC.

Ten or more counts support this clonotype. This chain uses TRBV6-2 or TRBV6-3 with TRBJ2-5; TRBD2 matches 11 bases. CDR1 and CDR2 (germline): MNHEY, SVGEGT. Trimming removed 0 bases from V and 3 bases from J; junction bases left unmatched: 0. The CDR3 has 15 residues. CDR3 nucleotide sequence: TGTGCCAGCAGTTACTCACTAGCGGGAGAAGAGACCCAGTACTTC. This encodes CASSYSLAGEETQYF.